This entry concerns a single TCR beta chain. Primers used in a second PCR of about 7 to 12 cycles were a sample-barcoded 5' primer and a J-beta primer mix. Every sample gave at least 2.5 million paired-end reads containing CDR3. TCRdb ran MiXCR on the 5' RACE reads and lists one entry per CDR3 protein. This table has about 770,000 distinct CDR3 sequences, around two fifths appearing once. The CDR3 has 14 residues. The J segment lost 3 bases and the V segment lost 6 bases, leaving 5 bases of the junction unmatched. The sample comes from a study of blood T cells in healthy people across ages. The J gene is TRBJ1-1, the V gene TRBV12-3 or TRBV12-4; 9 nucleotides align to TRBD1. The clonotype comes from a man between 60 and 75 years old in good health. Sequencing was performed on blood. The CDR3 loop is CASSRGQGHTEAFF. In nucleotides, the CDR3 is TGTGCCAGCAGCCGGGGACAGGGACACACTGAAGCTTTCTTT.